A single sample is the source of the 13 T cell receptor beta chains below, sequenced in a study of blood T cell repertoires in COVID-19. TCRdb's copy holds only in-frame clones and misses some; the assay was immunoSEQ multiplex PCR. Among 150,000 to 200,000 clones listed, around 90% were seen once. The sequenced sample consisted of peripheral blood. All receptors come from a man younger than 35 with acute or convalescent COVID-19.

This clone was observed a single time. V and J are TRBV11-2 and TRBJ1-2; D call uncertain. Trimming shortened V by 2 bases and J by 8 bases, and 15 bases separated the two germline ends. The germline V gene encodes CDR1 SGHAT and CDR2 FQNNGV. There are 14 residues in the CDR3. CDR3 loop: CASSLRRAEGGYTF. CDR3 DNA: TGTGCCAGCAGCTTAAGACGGGCTGAGGGAGGCTACACCTTC. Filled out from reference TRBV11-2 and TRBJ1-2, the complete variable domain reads EAGVAQSPRYKIIEKRQSVAFWCNPISGHATLYWYQQILGQGPKLLIQFQNNGVVDDSQLPKDRFSAERLKGVDSTLKIQPAKLEDSAVYLCASSLRRAEGGYTFGSGTRLTVV.

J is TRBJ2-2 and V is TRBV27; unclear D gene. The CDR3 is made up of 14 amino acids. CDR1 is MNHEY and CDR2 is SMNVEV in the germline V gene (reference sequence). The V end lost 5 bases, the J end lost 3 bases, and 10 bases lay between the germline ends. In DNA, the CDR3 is TGTGCCAGCAGTCCGTACAGAGACACCGGGGAGCTGTTTTTT. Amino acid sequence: CASSPYRDTGELFF.

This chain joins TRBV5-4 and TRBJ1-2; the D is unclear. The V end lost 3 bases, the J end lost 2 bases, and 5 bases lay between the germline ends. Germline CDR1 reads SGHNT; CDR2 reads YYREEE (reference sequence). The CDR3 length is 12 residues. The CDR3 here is CASSSGNYGYTF. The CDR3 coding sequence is TGTGCCAGCAGCTCCGGGAACTATGGCTACACCTTC.

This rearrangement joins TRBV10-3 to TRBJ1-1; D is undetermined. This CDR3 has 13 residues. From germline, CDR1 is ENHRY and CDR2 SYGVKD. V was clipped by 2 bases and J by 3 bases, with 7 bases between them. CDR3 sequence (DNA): TGTGCCATCAGTGAGGGAGGTGACACTGAAGCTTTCTTT. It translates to CAISEGGDTEAFF.

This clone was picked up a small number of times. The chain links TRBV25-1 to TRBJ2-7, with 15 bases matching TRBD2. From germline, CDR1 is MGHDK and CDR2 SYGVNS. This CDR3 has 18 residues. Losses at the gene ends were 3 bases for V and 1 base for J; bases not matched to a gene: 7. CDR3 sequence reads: CASSEGLAGGETSYEQYF. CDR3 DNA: TGTGCCAGCAGTGAGGGACTAGCGGGAGGTGAAACTTCCTACGAGCAGTACTTC.

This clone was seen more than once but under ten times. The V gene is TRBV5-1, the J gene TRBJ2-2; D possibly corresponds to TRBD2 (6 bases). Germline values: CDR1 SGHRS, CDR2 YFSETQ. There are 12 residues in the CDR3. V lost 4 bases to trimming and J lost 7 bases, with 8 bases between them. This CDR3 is CASSTGLGELFF. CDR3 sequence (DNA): TGCGCCAGCAGCACGGGACTCGGGGAGCTGTTTTTT.

The CDR3: CASSPASGMNTEAFF. The CDR3 DNA is TGTGCCAGCTCACCCGCCTCAGGGATGAACACTGAAGCTTTCTTT. The J gene is TRBJ1-1, the V gene TRBV18; a possible D gene is TRBD1 (5 bases). V shed 3 bases and J shed 0 bases, with 11 bases lying between them. The CDR3 sequence is 15 residues long. CDR1 and CDR2 (germline): KGHSH, LQKENI.

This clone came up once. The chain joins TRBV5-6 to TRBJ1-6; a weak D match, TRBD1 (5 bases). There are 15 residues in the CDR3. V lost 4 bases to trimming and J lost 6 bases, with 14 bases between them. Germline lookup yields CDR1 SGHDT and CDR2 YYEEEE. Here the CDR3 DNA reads TGTGCCAGCAGCCTAGGGCAGGGTTTTAATTCACCCCTCCACTTT. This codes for CASSLGQGFNSPLHF.

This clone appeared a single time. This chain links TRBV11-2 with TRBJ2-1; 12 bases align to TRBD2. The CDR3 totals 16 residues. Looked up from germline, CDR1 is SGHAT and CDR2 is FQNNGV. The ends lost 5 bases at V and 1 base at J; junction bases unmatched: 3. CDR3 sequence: CASSRTSGVSYNEQFF. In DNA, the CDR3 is TGTGCCAGCAGCCGGACTAGCGGGGTATCCTACAATGAGCAGTTCTTC. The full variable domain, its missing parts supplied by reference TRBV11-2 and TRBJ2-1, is EAGVAQSPRYKIIEKRQSVAFWCNPISGHATLYWYQQILGQGPKLLIQFQNNGVVDDSQLPKDRFSAERLKGVDSTLKIQPAKLEDSAVYLCASSRTSGVSYNEQFFGPGTRLTVL.

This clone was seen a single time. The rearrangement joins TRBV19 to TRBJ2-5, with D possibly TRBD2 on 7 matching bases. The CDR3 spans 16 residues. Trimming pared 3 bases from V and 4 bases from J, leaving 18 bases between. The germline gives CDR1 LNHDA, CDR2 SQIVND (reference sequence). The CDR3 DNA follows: TGTGCCAGTAGTATGTCGGGGAGGGGGTCGGGAGAGACCCAGTACTTC. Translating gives CASSMSGRGSGETQYF.

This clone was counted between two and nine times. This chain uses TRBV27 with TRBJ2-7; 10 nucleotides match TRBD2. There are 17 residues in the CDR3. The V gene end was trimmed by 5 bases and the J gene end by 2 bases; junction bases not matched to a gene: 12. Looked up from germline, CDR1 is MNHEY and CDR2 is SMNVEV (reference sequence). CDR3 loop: CASSLRGLAGATYEQYF. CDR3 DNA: TGTGCCAGCAGTCTCCGGGGGCTAGCGGGAGCTACCTACGAGCAGTACTTC.

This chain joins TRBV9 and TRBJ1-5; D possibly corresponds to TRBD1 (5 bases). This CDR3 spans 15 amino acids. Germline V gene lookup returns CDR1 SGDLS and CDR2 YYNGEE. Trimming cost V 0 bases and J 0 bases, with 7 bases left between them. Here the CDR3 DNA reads TGTGCCAGCAGCGTAGGCCAGGGTAGCAATCAGCCCCAGCATTTT. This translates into CASSVGQGSNQPQHF. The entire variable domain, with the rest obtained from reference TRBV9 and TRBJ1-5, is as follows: DSGVTQTPKHLITATGQRVTLRCSPRSGDLSVYWYQQSLDQGLQFLIQYYNGEERAKGNILERFSAQQFPDLHSELNLSSLELGDSALYFCASSVGQGSNQPQHFGDGTRLSIL.

In nucleotides, the CDR3 is TGTGCCAGTAGTACGGGGGGGCTTAGGAACACTGAAGCTTTCTTT. Protein product: CASSTGGLRNTEAFF. The chain combines TRBV19 with TRBJ1-1, with TRBD1 as a possible D gene (6 bases). The CDR3 is 15 amino acids. The V end was cut by 4 bases, the J end by 1 base, with 13 bases between. The V gene's germline CDR1 is LNHDA and CDR2 SQIVND (reference sequence).